This T cell receptor beta chain was identified during a study of cytomegalovirus exposure and HLA in healthy donors. The CDR3 runs to 15 residues. The germline gives CDR1 SGHTA, CDR2 FQGTGA. Trimming took off 5 bases at V and 6 bases at J, with 17 bases between the two ends. This clone was picked up a small number of times. Its specificity is unknown. The PCR used 60 Vbeta and 13 Jbeta primers. Clones were read by immunoSEQ multiplex PCR, and TCRdb kept only the in-frame ones, dropping some. The sample holds under 150,000 clones, almost 80% seen once. Study findings and constraints: A reported reduction in N-insertions relative to the roughly 710-donor mean was seen in an Asian-associated ancestry cluster in a later analysis. It was confirmed in vitro that three of the CMV-associated chains were specific for CMV antigens. TCR beta V- and J-gene trimming was later associated with a missense DCLRE1C variant.

The sample was PBMCs. This TCR came from a woman between 25 and 40 years old in good health and CMV-seronegative. This chain joins TRBV7-3 and TRBJ2-1; possible D gene TRBD2, 6 bases. In DNA, the CDR3 is TGTGCCAGCAGCGCCGCGGGACTTGAGCTCAATGAGCAGTTCTTC. Translating it yields CASSAAGLELNEQFF.